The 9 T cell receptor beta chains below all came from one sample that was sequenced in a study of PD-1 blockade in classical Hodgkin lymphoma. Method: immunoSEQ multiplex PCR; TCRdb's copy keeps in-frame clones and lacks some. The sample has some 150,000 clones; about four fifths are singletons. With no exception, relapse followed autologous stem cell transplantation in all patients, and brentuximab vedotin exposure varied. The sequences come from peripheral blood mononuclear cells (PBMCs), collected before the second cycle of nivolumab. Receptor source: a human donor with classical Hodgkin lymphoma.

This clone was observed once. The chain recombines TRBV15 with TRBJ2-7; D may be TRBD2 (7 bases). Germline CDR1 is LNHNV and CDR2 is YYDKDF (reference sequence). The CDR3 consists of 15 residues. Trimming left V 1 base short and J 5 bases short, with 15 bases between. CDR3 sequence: CATSRAGGAENEQYF. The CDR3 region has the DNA TGTGCCACCAGCAGAGCTGGGGGGGCCGAGAACGAGCAGTACTTC.

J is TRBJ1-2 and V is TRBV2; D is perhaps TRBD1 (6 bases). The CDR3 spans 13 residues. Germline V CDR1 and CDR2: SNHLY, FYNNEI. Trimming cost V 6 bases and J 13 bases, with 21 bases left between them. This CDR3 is CASRRDTIPQGTF. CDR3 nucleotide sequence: TGTGCCAGCAGGCGGGACACTATACCCCAGGGCACCTTC.

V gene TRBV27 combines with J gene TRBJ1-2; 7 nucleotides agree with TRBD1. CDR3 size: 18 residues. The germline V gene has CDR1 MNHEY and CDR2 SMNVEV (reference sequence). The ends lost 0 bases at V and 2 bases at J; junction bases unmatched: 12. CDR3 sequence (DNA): TGTGCCAGCAGTTTATCCTTTAGGTTGGACAGGTTAAACTATGGCTACACCTTC. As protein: CASSLSFRLDRLNYGYTF.

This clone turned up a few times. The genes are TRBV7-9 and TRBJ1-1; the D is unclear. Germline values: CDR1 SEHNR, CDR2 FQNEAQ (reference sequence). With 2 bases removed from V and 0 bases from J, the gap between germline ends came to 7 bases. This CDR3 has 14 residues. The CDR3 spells CASSLQGVNTEAFF. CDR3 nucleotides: TGTGCCAGCAGCTTACAAGGAGTGAACACTGAAGCTTTCTTT.

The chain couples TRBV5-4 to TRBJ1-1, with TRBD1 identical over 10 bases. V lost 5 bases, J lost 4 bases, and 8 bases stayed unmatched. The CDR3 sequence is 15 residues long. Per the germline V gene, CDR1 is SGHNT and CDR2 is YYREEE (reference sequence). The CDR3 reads CASSFPGQGSTEAFF. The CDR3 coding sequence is TGTGCCAGCAGTTTTCCGGGACAGGGGAGCACTGAAGCTTTCTTT.

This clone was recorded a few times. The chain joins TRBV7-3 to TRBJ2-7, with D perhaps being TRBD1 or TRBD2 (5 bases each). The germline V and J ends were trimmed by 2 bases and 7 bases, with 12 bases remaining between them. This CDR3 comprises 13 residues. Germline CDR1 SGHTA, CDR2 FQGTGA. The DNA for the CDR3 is TGTGCCAGCAGCTTAGTATGGGGCGGGGAGCAGTACTTC. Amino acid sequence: CASSLVWGGEQYF.

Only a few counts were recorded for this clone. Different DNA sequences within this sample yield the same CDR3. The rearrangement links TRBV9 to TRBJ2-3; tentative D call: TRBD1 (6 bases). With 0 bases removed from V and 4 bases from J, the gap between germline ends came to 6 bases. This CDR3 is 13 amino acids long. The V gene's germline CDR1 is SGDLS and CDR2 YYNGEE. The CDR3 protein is CASSVEGADTQYF. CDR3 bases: TGTGCCAGCAGCGTAGAGGGGGCAGATACGCAGTATTTT.

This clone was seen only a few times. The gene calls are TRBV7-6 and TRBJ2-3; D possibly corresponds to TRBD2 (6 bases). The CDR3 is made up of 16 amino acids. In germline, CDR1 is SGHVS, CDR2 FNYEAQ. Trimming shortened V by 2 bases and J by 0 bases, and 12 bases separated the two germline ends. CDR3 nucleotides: TGTGCCAGCAGCTTACTGGGTAGCGGTAGCACAGATACGCAGTATTTT. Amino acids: CASSLLGSGSTDTQYF.

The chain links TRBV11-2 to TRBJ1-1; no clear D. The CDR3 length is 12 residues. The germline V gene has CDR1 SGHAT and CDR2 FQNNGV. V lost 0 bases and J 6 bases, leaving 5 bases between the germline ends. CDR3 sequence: CASSLELAEAFF. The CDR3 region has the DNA TGTGCCAGCAGCTTAGAACTCGCTGAAGCTTTCTTT.